This T cell receptor beta chain was documented in a study of T cell responses to AZD1222 COVID-19 vaccine. V was cut by 5 bases and J by 5 bases, with 7 bases left in between. This CDR3 is 12 amino acids long. Assay: immunoSEQ multiplex PCR; the TCRdb copy retains only in-frame clones and omits some. The sample includes about 120,000 clones, 75% to 95% of them seen just once. About this clone: Its antigen is undetermined.

Study outcomes and limitations: Seropositive status at baseline applied to only five or six AZD1222 recipients. The study sampled repertoires only after the peak T cell response.

The chain joins TRBV12-3 or TRBV12-4 to TRBJ2-1; no firm D call. The source was peripheral blood, collected on day 0 of AZD1222 vaccination. The clonotype was recovered from an adult in good health. CDR3 DNA sequence: TGTGCCAGCAGTCATACAAACAATGAGCAGTTCTTC. Translating gives CASSHTNNEQFF.